Following are 10 T cell receptor beta chains from one sample sequenced in a study of blood T cell repertoires in COVID-19. Using immunoSEQ multiplex PCR, the repertoire was profiled, and TCRdb retains in-frame clones only, with some absent. The sample includes approximately 91,000 clones, around nine tenths seen only once; the top ten take approximately 4.9%. The sequencing sample was made of peripheral blood. The receptors derive from a man aged 70-80 years with acute or convalescent COVID-19.

The chain recombines TRBV30 with TRBJ1-1; D is uncertain. The CDR3 is made up of 11 amino acids. Germline CDR1 reads GTSNPN; CDR2 reads SVGIG (reference sequence). Trimming took 3 bases from V and 1 from J, leaving 3 bases between them. The CDR3 loop is CAWRANTEAFF. Written as DNA, the CDR3 is TGTGCCTGGAGGGCGAACACTGAAGCTTTCTTT.

The V call is TRBV27, the J call TRBJ2-7; 11 bases fit TRBD2. V was clipped by 3 bases and J by 0 bases; unmatched bases: 1. CDR1 and CDR2 (germline): MNHEY, SMNVEV (reference sequence). CDR3 length equals 15 residues. DNA of the CDR3: TGTGCCAGCAGTTTTGGGACTAGCGGCTCCTACGAGCAGTACTTC. Protein product: CASSFGTSGSYEQYF.

V usage is TRBV11-3 and J usage is TRBJ2-1; TRBD2 matches at 7 bases. The J segment lost 9 bases and the V segment lost 5 bases, leaving 4 bases of the junction unmatched. Germline V gene sequence: CDR1 SGHNT, CDR2 YENEEA. The CDR3 is 12 amino acids. For the CDR3, the DNA is TGTGCCAGCAGCCCCGGGGGGTTTGAGCAGTTCTTC. Protein product: CASSPGGFEQFF.

J is TRBJ1-4 and V is TRBV28, with D hard to call. Germline CDR1 reads MDHEN; CDR2 reads SYDVKM. Deletions cut 3 bases from V and 5 bases from J, with 10 bases between. The CDR3 is 14 residues long. The CDR3 reads CASSFGSANEKLFF. In nucleotides, the CDR3 is TGTGCCAGCAGTTTCGGTTCAGCGAATGAAAAACTGTTTTTT.

This chain joins TRBV6-5 and TRBJ1-2; TRBD1 agrees at 7 bases. Per germline, CDR1 MNHEY and CDR2 SVGAGI. Trimming at V came to 0 bases and at J to 4 bases, leaving 2 bases not matched to a gene. This CDR3 has 14 amino acids. This CDR3 is CASSYSKGAYGYTF. CDR3 sequence (DNA): TGTGCCAGCAGTTACTCAAAGGGGGCCTATGGCTACACCTTC.

The V and J genes are TRBV19 and TRBJ2-3; TRBD2 matches 15 bases. Germline V gene sequence: CDR1 LNHDA, CDR2 SQIVND (reference sequence). J was trimmed by 4 bases and V by 5 bases; bases with no gene match: 1. The CDR3 runs 15 residues. DNA of the CDR3: TGTGCCAGTAGTCGGACTAGCGGGGGGGCAGATACGCAGTATTTT. This encodes CASSRTSGGADTQYF.

V is TRBV5-1 and J is TRBJ1-1; 7 nucleotides agree with TRBD1. The CDR3 is made up of 14 amino acids. Losses at the gene ends were 6 bases for V and 1 base for J; bases not matched to a gene: 6. Germline assignment: CDR1 SGHRS and CDR2 YFSETQ. This chain's CDR3 is CASTSQGPNTEAFF. DNA of the CDR3: TGCGCCAGCACCTCACAGGGGCCGAACACTGAAGCTTTCTTT.

The genes are TRBV4-2 and TRBJ2-2; 8 bases match TRBD2. The germline gives CDR1 LGHNA, CDR2 YNFKEQ. The J segment lost 6 bases and the V segment lost 0 bases, leaving 9 bases of the junction unmatched. The CDR3 sequence is 17 residues long. The CDR3 sequence is CASSQEVRGGPPGELFF. The CDR3, as DNA: TGTGCCAGCAGCCAAGAAGTGCGCGGGGGGCCCCCCGGGGAGCTGTTTTTT.

The chain recombines TRBV5-1 with TRBJ1-6, with D perhaps TRBD1 (5 bases). The germline V gene has CDR1 SGHRS and CDR2 YFSETQ. V shed 4 bases and J shed 5 bases, with 13 bases lying between them. This CDR3 has 15 amino acids. CDR3 nucleotides: TGCGCCAGCAGCGCTACAGGTGTTAATAATTCACCCCTCCACTTT. Residues: CASSATGVNNSPLHF. Supplemented by reference TRBV5-1 and TRBJ1-6, the full variable domain reads KAGVTQTPRYLIKTRGQQVTLSCSPISGHRSVSWYQQTPGQGLQFLFEYFSETQRNKGNFPGRFSGRQFSNSRSEMNVSTLELGDSALYLCASSATGVNNSPLHFGNGTRLTVT.

The chain links TRBV12-3 or TRBV12-4 to TRBJ1-1; D uncertain. V was pared by 5 bases and J by 3 bases, with 10 bases between. This CDR3 spans 13 amino acids. The CDR3 DNA reads TGTGCCAGCAGTCCCGATGCGGACACTGAAGCTTTCTTT. It translates to CASSPDADTEAFF.